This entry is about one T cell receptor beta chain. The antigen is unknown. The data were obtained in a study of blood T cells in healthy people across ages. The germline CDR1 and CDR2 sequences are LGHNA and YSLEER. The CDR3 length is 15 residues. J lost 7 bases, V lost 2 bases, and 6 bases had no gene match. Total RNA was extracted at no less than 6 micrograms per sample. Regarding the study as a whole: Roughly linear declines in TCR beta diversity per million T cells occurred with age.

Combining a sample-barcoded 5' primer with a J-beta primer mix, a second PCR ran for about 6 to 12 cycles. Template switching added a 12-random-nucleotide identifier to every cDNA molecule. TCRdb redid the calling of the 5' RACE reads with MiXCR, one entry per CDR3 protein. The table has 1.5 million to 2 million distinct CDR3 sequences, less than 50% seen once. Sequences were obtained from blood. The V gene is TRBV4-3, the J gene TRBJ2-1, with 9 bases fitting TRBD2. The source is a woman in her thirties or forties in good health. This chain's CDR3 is CASSQPSGVSNEQFF. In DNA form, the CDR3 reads TGCGCCAGCAGCCAACCTAGCGGGGTCAGTAATGAGCAGTTCTTC.